This TCR beta chain was sequenced in a study of T-cell reconstitution after alpha-beta-depleted transplantation in children. Whole-study results and caveats: Newly generated T cells supplied most T-cell counts and diversity one year post-transplant. As was reported, about two months after transplant, alpha-beta T cells came from several hundred expanded graft clones.

Unique molecular identifiers tagged the TCRbeta library. TCRdb independently ran MiXCR on the PCR reads; one entry per CDR3 protein. The sample holds about 460,000 distinct CDR3 sequences, about an eighth seen once. As for this clonotype: Antigen specificity is unknown.

The CDR3 consists of 15 residues. In germline, CDR1 is SNHLY, CDR2 FYNNEI. The V gene end was trimmed by 3 bases and the J gene end by 0 bases; junction bases not matched to a gene: 2. Here the sequenced sample was PBMCs, mostly from graft donor cells, taken 180 days after TCRalphabeta/CD19-depleted stem cell transplant. This receptor was identified in a female patient aged 2-9 years who had a stem cell transplant for aplastic anemia, so the T cells may come from the graft donor. The genes are TRBV2 and TRBJ2-4; 7 bases map to TRBD2. Here the CDR3 DNA reads TGTGCCAGCAGTGAGGGCGGGGGAGCCAAAAACATTCAGTACTTC. Its protein is CASSEGGGAKNIQYF.